This T cell receptor beta chain was captured in a study of cytomegalovirus exposure and HLA in healthy donors. Findings and caveats of the study: Immune exposure was documented only through CMV serostatus.

There are 13 residues in the CDR3. From germline, CDR1 is MNHNY and CDR2 SVGAGI (reference sequence). With 4 bases clipped from V and 10 bases from J, the junction kept 4 bases outside the gene matches. In the PCR, 60 Vbeta and 13 Jbeta primers were used. Authors' analysis steps: Roughly 11 million shared chains were among the roughly 78 million unique TCR beta chains that a later analysis counted. The protocol was immunoSEQ multiplex PCR, while the TCRdb copy is restricted to in-frame clones and leaves out a portion. From that table come the V and J calls and clone size; the DNA was used to work out D and trimming. This table holds 95,000 or so clones, 81% found once. This clone occurred a few times. What it recognizes is unknown.

The sequenced material came from PBMCs. The TCR comes from a woman aged 65 to 85 in good health and CMV-seropositive. This chain joins TRBV6-6 and TRBJ2-1; 10 bases line up with TRBD1. For the CDR3, the DNA is TGTGCCAGCAGTTGGACAGGGGGAGACGAGCAGTTCTTC. Protein sequence: CASSWTGGDEQFF.